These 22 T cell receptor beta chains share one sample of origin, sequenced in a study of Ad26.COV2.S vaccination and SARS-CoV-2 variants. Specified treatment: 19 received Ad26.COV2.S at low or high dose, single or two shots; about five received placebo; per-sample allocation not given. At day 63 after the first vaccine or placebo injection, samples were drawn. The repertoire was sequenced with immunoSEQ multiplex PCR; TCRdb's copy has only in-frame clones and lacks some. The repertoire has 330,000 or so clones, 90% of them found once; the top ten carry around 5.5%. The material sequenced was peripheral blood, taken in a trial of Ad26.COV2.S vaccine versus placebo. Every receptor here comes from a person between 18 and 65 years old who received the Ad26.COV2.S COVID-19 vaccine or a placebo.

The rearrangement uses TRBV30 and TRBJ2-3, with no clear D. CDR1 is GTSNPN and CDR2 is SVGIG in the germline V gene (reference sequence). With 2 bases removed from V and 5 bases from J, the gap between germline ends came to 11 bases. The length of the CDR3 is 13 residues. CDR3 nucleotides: TGTGCCTGGAGTATAAGGGCGGTAGATACGCAGTATTTT. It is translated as CAWSIRAVDTQYF.

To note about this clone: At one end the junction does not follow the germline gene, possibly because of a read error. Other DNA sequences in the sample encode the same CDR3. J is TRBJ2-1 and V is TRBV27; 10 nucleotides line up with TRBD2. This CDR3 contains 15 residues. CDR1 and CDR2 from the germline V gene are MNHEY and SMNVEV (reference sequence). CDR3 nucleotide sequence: TGTGCTAGCAGTTCTAGCGGGGGCTCCTACAATGAGCAGTTCTTC. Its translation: CASSSSGGSYNEQFF.

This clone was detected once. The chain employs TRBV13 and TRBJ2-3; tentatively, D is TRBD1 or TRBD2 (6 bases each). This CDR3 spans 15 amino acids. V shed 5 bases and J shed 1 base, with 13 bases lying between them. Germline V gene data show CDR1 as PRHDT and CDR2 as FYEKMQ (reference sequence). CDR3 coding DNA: TGTGCCAGCAGCCTCGGGGGCCAAGGCACAGATACGCAGTATTTT. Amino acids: CASSLGGQGTDTQYF.

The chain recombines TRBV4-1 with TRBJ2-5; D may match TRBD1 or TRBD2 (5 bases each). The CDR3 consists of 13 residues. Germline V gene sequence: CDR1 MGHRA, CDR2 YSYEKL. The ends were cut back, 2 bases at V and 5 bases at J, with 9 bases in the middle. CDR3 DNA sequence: TGCGCCAGCAGCCAAATCGAGGGGGAGACCCAGTACTTC. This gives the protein CASSQIEGETQYF.

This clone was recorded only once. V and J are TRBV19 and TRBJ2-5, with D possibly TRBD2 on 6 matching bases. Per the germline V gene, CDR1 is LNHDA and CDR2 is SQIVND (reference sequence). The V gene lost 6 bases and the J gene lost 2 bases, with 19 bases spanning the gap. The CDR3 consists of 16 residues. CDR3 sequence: CASRSDYLRSQETQYF. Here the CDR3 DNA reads TGTGCCAGTAGGTCGGACTATCTAAGGTCGCAAGAGACCCAGTACTTC.

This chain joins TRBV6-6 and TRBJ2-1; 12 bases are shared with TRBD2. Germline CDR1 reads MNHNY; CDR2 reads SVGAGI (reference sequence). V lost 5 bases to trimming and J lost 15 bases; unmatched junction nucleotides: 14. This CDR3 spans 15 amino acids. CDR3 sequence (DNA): TGTGCCAGCAGTCCGCGGACTAGCGGGGATCGACGAGGGTTCTTC. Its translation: CASSPRTSGDRRGFF.

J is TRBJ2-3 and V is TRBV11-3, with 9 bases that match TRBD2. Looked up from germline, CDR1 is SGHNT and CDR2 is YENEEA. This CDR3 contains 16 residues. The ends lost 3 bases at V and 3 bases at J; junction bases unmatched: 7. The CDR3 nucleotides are TGTGCCAGCAGCTTGTCCCTAGCGGGGCCAACAGATACGCAGTATTTT. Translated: CASSLSLAGPTDTQYF.

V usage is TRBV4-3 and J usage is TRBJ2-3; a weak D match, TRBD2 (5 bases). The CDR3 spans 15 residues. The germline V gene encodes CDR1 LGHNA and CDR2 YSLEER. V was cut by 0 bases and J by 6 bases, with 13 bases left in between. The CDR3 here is CASSQDGGEADTQYF. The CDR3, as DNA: TGCGCCAGCAGCCAAGATGGAGGAGAGGCGGATACGCAGTATTTT.

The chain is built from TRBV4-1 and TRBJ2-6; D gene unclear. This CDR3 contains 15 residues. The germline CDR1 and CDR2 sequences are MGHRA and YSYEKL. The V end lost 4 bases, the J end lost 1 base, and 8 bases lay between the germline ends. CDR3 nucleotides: TGCGCCAGCAGCCTAGGGTCATCTGGGGCCAACGTCCTGACTTTC. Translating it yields CASSLGSSGANVLTF.

Here the CDR3 reads CASSSWDRDAMGAYNEQFF. CDR3 nucleotides: TGTGCCAGCAGTTCGTGGGACAGGGATGCCATGGGGGCGTACAATGAGCAGTTCTTC. This chain joins TRBV27 and TRBJ2-1; 9 bases fit TRBD1. The CDR3 extends over 19 amino acids. Germline CDR1 MNHEY, CDR2 SMNVEV (reference sequence). V shed 4 bases, J shed 4 bases, and the junction held 17 bases outside the gene matches.

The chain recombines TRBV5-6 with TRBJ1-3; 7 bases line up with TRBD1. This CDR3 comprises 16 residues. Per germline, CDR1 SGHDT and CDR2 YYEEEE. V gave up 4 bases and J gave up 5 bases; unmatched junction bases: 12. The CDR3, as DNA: TGTGCCAGCAGCCTGGACAGGCGCTCTGATAGAAACACCATATATTTT. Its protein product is CASSLDRRSDRNTIYF.

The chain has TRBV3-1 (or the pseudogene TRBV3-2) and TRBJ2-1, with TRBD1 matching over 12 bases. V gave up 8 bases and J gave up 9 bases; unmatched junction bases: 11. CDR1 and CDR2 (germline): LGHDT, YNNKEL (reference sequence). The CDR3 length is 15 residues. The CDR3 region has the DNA TGTGCCAGCGGCGGACGGGACAGGGGGCTCGGTGAGCAGTTCTTC. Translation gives CASGGRDRGLGEQFF.

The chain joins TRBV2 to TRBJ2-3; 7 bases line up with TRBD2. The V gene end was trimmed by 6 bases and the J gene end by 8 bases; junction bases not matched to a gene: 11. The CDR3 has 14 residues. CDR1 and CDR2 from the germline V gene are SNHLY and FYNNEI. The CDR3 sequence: CASRGLAGVGTQYF. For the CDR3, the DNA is TGTGCCAGCAGGGGTTTGGCGGGAGTGGGTACGCAGTATTTT.

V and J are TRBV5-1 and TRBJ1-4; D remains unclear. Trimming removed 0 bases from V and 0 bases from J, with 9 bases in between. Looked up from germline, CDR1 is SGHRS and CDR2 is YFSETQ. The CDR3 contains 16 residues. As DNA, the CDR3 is TGCGCCAGCAGCTTGGGCCGAATTGCAACTAATGAAAAACTGTTTTTT. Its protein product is CASSLGRIATNEKLFF.

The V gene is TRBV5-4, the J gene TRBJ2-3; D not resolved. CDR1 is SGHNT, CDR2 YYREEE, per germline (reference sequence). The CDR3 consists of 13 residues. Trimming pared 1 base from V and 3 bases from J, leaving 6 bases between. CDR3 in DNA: TGTGCCAGCAGCTTGACTCCAACAGATACGCAGTATTTT. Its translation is CASSLTPTDTQYF.

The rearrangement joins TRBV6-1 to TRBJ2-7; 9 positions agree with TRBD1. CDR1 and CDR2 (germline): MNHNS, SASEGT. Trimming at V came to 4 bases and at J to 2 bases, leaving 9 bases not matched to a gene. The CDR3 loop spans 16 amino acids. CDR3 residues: CASSALGTGTTYEQYF. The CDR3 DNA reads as TGTGCCAGCAGTGCATTAGGGACAGGGACCACCTACGAGCAGTACTTC.

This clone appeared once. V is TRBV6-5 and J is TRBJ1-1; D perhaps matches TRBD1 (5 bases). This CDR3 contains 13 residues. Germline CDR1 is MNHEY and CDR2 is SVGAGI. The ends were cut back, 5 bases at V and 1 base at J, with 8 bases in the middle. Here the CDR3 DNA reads TGTGCCAGCAGTAGAACAGGGAACACTGAAGCTTTCTTT. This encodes CASSRTGNTEAFF.

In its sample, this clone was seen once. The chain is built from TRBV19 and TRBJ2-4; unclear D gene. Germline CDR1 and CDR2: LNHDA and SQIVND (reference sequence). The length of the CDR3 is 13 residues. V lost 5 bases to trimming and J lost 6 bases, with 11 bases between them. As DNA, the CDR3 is TGTGCCAGTAGTGTTGACTTAATAAACATTCAGTACTTC. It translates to CASSVDLINIQYF.

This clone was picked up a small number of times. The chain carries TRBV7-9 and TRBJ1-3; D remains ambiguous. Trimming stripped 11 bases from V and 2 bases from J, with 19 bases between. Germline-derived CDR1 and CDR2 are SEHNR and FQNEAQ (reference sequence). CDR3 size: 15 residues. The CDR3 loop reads CAGSLQLRTGNTIYF. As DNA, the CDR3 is TGTGCCGGATCTTTGCAATTAAGGACTGGAAACACCATATATTTT.

The CDR3 here is CASSETVSYNEQFF. CDR3 nucleotides: TGTGCCAGCAGCGAGACGGTCTCCTACAATGAGCAGTTCTTC. The V gene is TRBV9, the J gene TRBJ2-1; D call uncertain. Trimming shortened V by 3 bases and J by 0 bases, and 7 bases separated the two germline ends. In germline, CDR1 is SGDLS, CDR2 YYNGEE. The CDR3 is 14 residues long.

The CDR3 nucleotides read TGTGCCAGCAGCGTAATGTGGGAGACCCAGTACTTC. Its protein is CASSVMWETQYF. This rearrangement joins TRBV7-9 to TRBJ2-5, with unresolved D. This CDR3 contains 12 residues. The V end was cut by 5 bases, the J end by 5 bases, with 9 bases between. Germline values: CDR1 SEHNR, CDR2 FQNEAQ (reference sequence). Complete variable domain (other parts from reference TRBV7-9 and TRBJ2-5): DTGVSQNPRHKITKRGQNVTFRCDPISEHNRLYWYRQTLGQGPEFLTYFQNEAQLEKSRLLSDRFSAERPKGSFSTLEIQRTEQGDSAMYLCASSVMWETQYFGPGTRLLVL.

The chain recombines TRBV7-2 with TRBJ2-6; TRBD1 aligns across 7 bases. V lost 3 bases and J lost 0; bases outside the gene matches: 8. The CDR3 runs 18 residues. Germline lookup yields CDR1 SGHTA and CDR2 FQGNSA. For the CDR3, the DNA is TGTGCCAGCAGCTTTACAGGGGTCCAGGTCTCTGGGGCCAACGTCCTGACTTTC. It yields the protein CASSFTGVQVSGANVLTF. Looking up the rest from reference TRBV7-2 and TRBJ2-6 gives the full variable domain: GAGVSQSPSNKVTEKGKDVELRCDPISGHTALYWYRQSLGQGLEFLIYFQGNSAPDKSGLPSDRFSAERTGGSVSTLTIQRTQQEDSAVYLCASSFTGVQVSGANVLTFGAGSRLTVL.